This TCR beta chain was captured by sequencing in a study of CXCR3-negative and CXCR3-positive naive CD8 T cells. The CDR3 sequence is 17 residues long. The germline V gene has CDR1 SEHNR and CDR2 FQNEAQ (reference sequence). It was by 5' RACE with UMI labels that the TRB cDNA libraries were prepared. TCRdb re-called the 5' RACE reads and shows each CDR3 protein once, DNA omitted. This listing includes about 130,000 distinct CDR3 sequences. The sequence derives from a human donor in good health. Some clones in this sample may be carry-over from other donors' samples. Sequencing was carried out using naive CXCR3- CD8+ T cells from blood. Subset of the sample: CD45RO-CCR7+CD27+CD95- naive CD8+ T cells lacking CXCR3 (TNR3-). The chain joins TRBV7-9 to TRBJ2-1; absent DNA, TCRdb's TRBD2 call cannot be checked. This CDR3 reads CASSSTKTSGGMYEQFF.